Many counts were recorded for the clone carrying this T cell receptor (beta chain). This sample was taken from a study of T cells in Graves' hyperthyroidism and ophthalmopathy. In the ophthalmopathy cohort, Clinical Activity Score was at least 3, NOSPECS grade at least 4, and duration under 3 months. It was RNA transcripts that yielded the amplified TCR beta CDR3 regions. When the TCR CDR3 underwent first-round RT-PCR, the HTBI primer set was used. TCRdb called the multiplex PCR reads again in MiXCR, with one record for every CDR3 protein. In the table there are 250,000 or so distinct CDR3 sequences, 16% of which are singletons. Trimming took off 3 bases at V and 4 bases at J, with 4 bases between the two ends. CDR3 length: 12 amino acids.

This chain uses TRBV12-3 or TRBV12-4 with TRBJ1-5; unclear D gene. Sequenced material: blood. This receptor was identified in a woman between 18 and 29 years old with Graves' ophthalmopathy. The CDR3 sequence: CASSFRNQPQHF. The CDR3 DNA follows: TGTGCCAGCAGTTTTAGGAATCAGCCCCAGCATTTT.